Below are 25 T cell receptor beta chains sequenced from a single sample in a study of OX40 agonist ivuxolimab in advanced cancers. Method: immunoSEQ multiplex PCR; TCRdb's copy keeps in-frame clones and lacks some. The sample contains around 41,000 clones, approximately 90% of which appear only once. Specimen: CD4+ or CD8+ T cells sorted from blood, collected in a trial of the OX40 agonist ivuxolimab. These receptors were collected from an adult with an advanced solid tumor such as melanoma, head and neck, liver or kidney cancer.

This chain joins TRBV5-4 and TRBJ2-6; 7 positions match TRBD1. CDR3 length: 14 amino acids. Germline CDR1 reads SGHNT; CDR2 reads YYREEE (reference sequence). The V gene end was trimmed by 10 bases and the J gene end by 2 bases; junction bases not matched to a gene: 6. This chain's CDR3 is CASSTGAGANVLTF. The CDR3 bases are TGTGCCTCAAGTACAGGGGCTGGGGCCAACGTCCTGACTTTC.

The chain couples TRBV5-1 to TRBJ2-5, with D perhaps matching TRBD1 (5 bases). The J call may be mistaken, given a closer DNA end match to TRBJ2-7. CDR1 is SGHRS, CDR2 YFSETQ, per germline. The CDR3 loop spans 19 amino acids. This CDR3 is CASKSLPFRGQNFSYEQYF. CDR3 bases: TGCGCCAGCAAGTCTTTGCCCTTCCGCGGACAAAATTTTTCCTACGAGCAGTACTTC.

V and J are TRBV7-2 and TRBJ1-2; D uncertain. Deletions cut 2 bases from V and 2 bases from J, with 12 bases between. This CDR3 comprises 15 residues. CDR1 SGHTA and CDR2 FQGNSA come from the germline V gene. The CDR3 is CASSLSPGGNYGYTF. CDR3 sequence (DNA): TGTGCCAGCAGCTTAAGCCCGGGTGGAAACTATGGCTACACCTTC.

The chain carries TRBV2 and TRBJ2-3; 9 bases fit TRBD1. The CDR3 has 15 amino acids. With V trimmed by 6 bases and J by 4 bases, 8 bases remained unmatched. Germline CDR1 and CDR2: SNHLY and FYNNEI. This CDR3 is CASSGTGSGADTQYF. The CDR3 DNA is TGTGCCAGCAGCGGGACAGGGTCAGGGGCAGATACGCAGTATTTT.

The CDR3 sequence: CASSTQGQGYEQYF. The DNA for the CDR3 is TGTGCCAGCAGCACCCAGGGACAGGGCTACGAGCAGTACTTC. V usage is TRBV9 and J usage is TRBJ2-7, with 9 bases matching TRBD1. Per germline, CDR1 SGDLS and CDR2 YYNGEE. V was clipped by 4 bases and J by 3 bases; unmatched bases: 5. The CDR3 is made up of 14 amino acids.

The rearrangement uses TRBV7-9 and TRBJ1-2; D remains ambiguous. The V gene lost 0 bases and the J gene lost 4 bases, with 12 bases spanning the gap. The length of the CDR3 is 15 residues. Per germline, CDR1 SEHNR and CDR2 FQNEAQ (reference sequence). The CDR3 region is CASSLAEREVYGYTF. DNA for the CDR3: TGTGCCAGCAGCTTAGCAGAAAGGGAAGTCTATGGCTACACCTTC.

V usage is TRBV2 and J usage is TRBJ1-4; TRBD1 matches 9 bases. Germline lookup yields CDR1 SNHLY and CDR2 FYNNEI. V trimming: 0 bases; J trimming: 7 bases; junction bases outside the gene matches: 3. The CDR3 sequence is 15 residues long. CDR3 residues: CASSEARTGAEKLFF. The DNA of the CDR3 is TGTGCCAGCAGTGAAGCGCGGACAGGGGCTGAAAAACTGTTTTTT.

The gene calls are TRBV7-2 and TRBJ2-7, with D unresolved. This CDR3 region has 11 residues. V shed 3 bases and J shed 3 bases, with 3 bases lying between them. The V gene's germline CDR1 is SGHTA and CDR2 FQGNSA. CDR3 sequence: CASSFIYEQYF. The DNA for the CDR3 is TGTGCCAGCAGCTTCATCTACGAGCAGTACTTC.

V is TRBV7-8 and J is TRBJ1-2; D might be TRBD1 (5 bases). V was clipped by 3 bases and J by 2 bases, with 16 bases between them. The CDR3 is made up of 16 amino acids. The germline gives CDR1 SGHVS, CDR2 FQNEAQ. In nucleotides, the CDR3 is TGTGCCAGCAGCTTTTCTAACGGGGCGCCGAACTATGGCTACACCTTC. Its translation: CASSFSNGAPNYGYTF.

The chain joins TRBV27 to TRBJ1-6; TRBD1 agrees at 8 bases. Looked up from germline, CDR1 is MNHEY and CDR2 is SMNVEV (reference sequence). Trimming took 3 bases from V and 10 from J; bases not matched to a gene: 8. The CDR3 has 15 amino acids. In DNA form, the CDR3 reads TGTGCCAGCAGTTTCTCGACAGGGGTTTCCTCACCCCTCCACTTT. Amino acids: CASSFSTGVSSPLHF.

The J gene is TRBJ1-4, the V gene TRBV28; a possible D gene is TRBD1 (5 bases). Germline values: CDR1 MDHEN, CDR2 SYDVKM. The CDR3 loop spans 15 amino acids. With 4 bases removed from V and 3 bases from J, the gap between germline ends came to 12 bases. The DNA for the CDR3 is TGTGCCAGCAGTTCATCAGGGTCGTCTAATGAAAAACTGTTTTTT. Translating it yields CASSSSGSSNEKLFF.

The V gene is TRBV14, the J gene TRBJ2-5; D perhaps matches TRBD2 (5 bases). The V gene's germline CDR1 is SGHDN and CDR2 FVKESK. V was clipped by 1 base and J by 5 bases, with 11 bases between them. The CDR3 has 14 residues. CDR3 sequence reads: CASSQGEFKETQYF. As DNA, the CDR3 is TGTGCCAGCAGCCAAGGGGAGTTCAAGGAGACCCAGTACTTC.

V is TRBV11-2 and J is TRBJ1-2; 7 bases are a match to TRBD1. Trimming cost V 5 bases and J 7 bases; bases outside gene matches: 10. Germline values: CDR1 SGHAT, CDR2 FQNNGV. The CDR3 spans 14 residues. The CDR3 region is CASSLATGMGGYTF. The CDR3 DNA follows: TGTGCCAGCAGCCTGGCGACAGGGATGGGTGGCTACACCTTC.

The rearrangement links TRBV5-5 to TRBJ2-2, with D uncertain. V was trimmed by 2 bases and J by 7 bases, leaving 6 bases between them. Germline assignment: CDR1 SGHKS and CDR2 YYEKEE (reference sequence). The CDR3 contains 12 residues. The CDR3 is CASSFVSGELFF. The DNA of the CDR3 is TGTGCCAGCAGCTTCGTGAGCGGGGAGCTGTTTTTT.

The chain is built from TRBV5-1 and TRBJ2-7, with 9 bases that match TRBD2. Trimming removed 7 bases from V and 1 base from J; junction bases left unmatched: 9. The CDR3 totals 15 residues. Germline V CDR1 and CDR2: SGHRS, YFSETQ. CDR3 region: CASGRGLAASYEQYF. The CDR3 DNA reads TGCGCCAGCGGGAGGGGACTAGCAGCATCCTACGAGCAGTACTTC.

The J gene is TRBJ1-5, the V gene TRBV28; no firm D call. Germline assignment: CDR1 MDHEN and CDR2 SYDVKM. Trimming took off 3 bases at V and 1 base at J, with 10 bases between the two ends. The CDR3 covers 15 residues. CDR3 protein: CASSFQPRSNQPQHF. CDR3 nucleotide sequence: TGTGCCAGCAGTTTCCAGCCCCGGAGCAATCAGCCCCAGCATTTT. Full variable domain (rest looked up from reference TRBV28 and TRBJ1-5): DVKVTQSSRYLVKRTGEKVFLECVQDMDHENMFWYRQDPGLGLRLIYFSYDVKMKEKGDIPEGYSVSREKKERFSLILESASTNQTSMYLCASSFQPRSNQPQHFGDGTRLSIL.

V and J are TRBV4-1 and TRBJ1-1; perhaps TRBD1 as D (5 bases). The CDR3 is 14 residues long. The germline CDR1 and CDR2 sequences are MGHRA and YSYEKL. Trimming took 0 bases from V and 5 from J, leaving 10 bases between them. The CDR3 protein is CASSQEGGMTEAFF. The CDR3 DNA reads TGCGCCAGCAGCCAAGAGGGGGGGATGACTGAAGCTTTCTTT.

The chain combines TRBV14 with TRBJ2-1; 7 bases fit TRBD2. This CDR3 is built from 16 residues. V was clipped by 1 base and J by 2 bases; unmatched bases: 5. The germline gives CDR1 SGHDN, CDR2 FVKESK. CDR3 sequence: CASSQGAAGAYNEQFF. In DNA form, the CDR3 reads TGTGCCAGCAGCCAAGGGGCGGCGGGAGCCTACAATGAGCAGTTCTTC. The complete variable domain, with remaining parts taken from reference TRBV14 and TRBJ2-1, reads EAGVTQFPSHSVIEKGQTVTLRCDPISGHDNLYWYRRVMGKEIKFLLHFVKESKQDESGMPNNRFLAERTGGTYSTLKVQPAELEDSGVYFCASSQGAAGAYNEQFFGPGTRLTVL.

The rearrangement uses TRBV19 and TRBJ1-4; 7 bases fit TRBD1. The CDR3 length is 16 residues. Germline V lookup: CDR1 LNHDA, CDR2 SQIVND (reference sequence). The V segment lost 4 bases and the J segment 5 bases; nucleotides outside the gene matches: 10. The CDR3 DNA reads TGTGCCAGTAGTACGCCAAGGGGACAGACGAATGAAAAACTGTTTTTT. It is translated as CASSTPRGQTNEKLFF. The variable domain in full, with the rest retrieved from reference TRBV19 and TRBJ1-4, is DGGITQSPKYLFRKEGQNVTLSCEQNLNHDAMYWYRQDPGQGLRLIYYSQIVNDFQKGDIAEGYSVSREKKESFPLTVTSAQKNPTAFYLCASSTPRGQTNEKLFFGSGTQLSVL.

A note on this clone: One junction end does not reproduce the germline sequence, and a read error may be involved. The chain is built from TRBV20-1 and TRBJ2-1, with 9 nucleotides matching TRBD2. The CDR3 extends over 11 amino acids. Germline values: CDR1 DFQATT, CDR2 SNEGSKA (reference sequence). The CDR3 DNA sequence: TGCAGTGCTAGTGGGGCGGGAGGGCCGGTCTTC. It encodes CSASGAGGPVF.

The chain carries TRBV18 and TRBJ1-1; D not resolved. The germline CDR1 and CDR2 sequences are KGHSH and LQKENI. The CDR3 contains 16 residues. Trimming pared 6 bases from V and 1 base from J, leaving 18 bases between. The CDR3 DNA reads as TGTGCCAGCTCGTCCGCCGAAAGTTTTTGGAACACTGAAGCTTTCTTT. Translated: CASSSAESFWNTEAFF.

The genes are TRBV2 and TRBJ2-7; D is unresolved. Germline V gene data show CDR1 as SNHLY and CDR2 as FYNNEI. The CDR3 consists of 12 residues. V was trimmed by 7 bases and J by 2 bases, leaving 9 bases between them. In DNA form, the CDR3 reads TGTGCCAGCAAGCTTCTAGCCTACGAGCAGTACTTC. It encodes CASKLLAYEQYF.

The chain couples TRBV2 to TRBJ1-2; no clear D. V was cut by 4 bases and J by 8 bases, with 8 bases left in between. The CDR3 is made up of 11 amino acids. Germline V CDR1 and CDR2: SNHLY, FYNNEI. Here the CDR3 reads CASSGLEGYTF. CDR3 nucleotide sequence: TGTGCCAGCAGTGGCCTGGAGGGCTACACCTTC.

V gene TRBV28 combines with J gene TRBJ1-5; D is possibly TRBD1 (6 bases). Germline assignment: CDR1 MDHEN and CDR2 SYDVKM. V lost 3 bases to trimming and J lost 6 bases, with 18 bases between them. This CDR3 is 16 amino acids long. CDR3 nucleotide sequence: TGTGCCAGCAGTTTTACAGGCGGGGGCGCGAGTCAGCCCCAGCATTTT. Encoded protein: CASSFTGGGASQPQHF.

V usage is TRBV4-1 and J usage is TRBJ1-4, with TRBD1 matching 8 bases. CDR3 length: 18 residues. The V gene's germline CDR1 is MGHRA and CDR2 YSYEKL. The trim removed 2 bases at V and 0 bases at J, leaving 8 bases unmatched. CDR3 protein: CASSQSWDRLATNEKLFF. The CDR3 DNA reads TGCGCCAGCAGCCAAAGTTGGGACAGGCTTGCAACTAATGAAAAACTGTTTTTT.